The 23 T cell receptor beta chains in this list originate from one sample, sequenced in a study of CD8 T cells in ankylosing spondylitis. TCRdb re-analysed the 5' RACE reads in MiXCR, keeping a single row per CDR3 protein. The sample holds about 340,000 distinct CDR3 sequences; approximately 20% are singletons and the top ten take about 12%. Sequencing input: blood, either unsorted or a sorted T cell fraction (not recorded which). The receptors stem from a male donor with ankylosing spondylitis or in good health (not recorded which).

V gene TRBV6-1 combines with J gene TRBJ2-1; 7 bases align to TRBD1. The V and J ends lost 5 bases and 5 bases, in that order; junction bases with no gene match: 9. Germline assignment: CDR1 MNHNS and CDR2 SASEGT. The CDR3 consists of 15 residues. The DNA of the CDR3 is TGTGCCAGCAGTCGACAGGGTTTGAGGGACAATGAGCAGTTCTTC. Its translation is CASSRQGLRDNEQFF.

This clonotype occurred a few times. V and J are TRBV7-9 and TRBJ2-5, with a tentative D call TRBD2 (6 bases). The CDR3 sequence is 15 residues long. V dropped 0 bases and J dropped 5 bases, with 13 bases sitting between them. Germline V gene data show CDR1 as SEHNR and CDR2 as FQNEAQ (reference sequence). CDR3 sequence: CASSLARRRGETQYF. The CDR3 coding sequence is TGTGCCAGCAGCTTAGCGCGTCGGAGGGGTGAGACCCAGTACTTC.

This clonotype was seen a handful of times. J is TRBJ2-1 and V is TRBV7-9; no clear D. This CDR3 contains 16 residues. Germline V lookup: CDR1 SEHNR, CDR2 FQNEAQ (reference sequence). V was pared by 1 base and J by 1 base, with 11 bases between. CDR3 sequence reads: CASSLGVPPSYNEQFF. In DNA form, the CDR3 reads TGTGCCAGCAGCTTAGGGGTCCCCCCTTCCTACAATGAGCAGTTCTTC.

The chain links TRBV3-1 to TRBJ2-7; D is perhaps TRBD2 (6 bases). Trimming removed 4 bases from V and 6 bases from J, with 19 bases in between. Per the germline V gene, CDR1 is LGHDT and CDR2 is YNNKEL (reference sequence). This CDR3 region has 15 residues. The CDR3 sequence is CASSPPGARGIEQYF. CDR3 coding DNA: TGTGCCAGCAGCCCCCCGGGAGCTCGAGGCATCGAGCAGTACTTC.

This clonotype appeared a few times. The chain recombines TRBV29-1 with TRBJ2-1; TRBD1 agrees at 8 bases. With V trimmed by 7 bases and J by 6 bases, 5 bases remained unmatched. Per the germline V gene, CDR1 is SQVTM and CDR2 is ANQGSEA. This CDR3 contains 12 residues. The CDR3 nucleotides are TGCAGCGCCCGCGGACAGGGCAATGAGCAGTTCTTC. Its translation: CSARGQGNEQFF.

This clonotype was detected only a few times. The chain couples TRBV7-9 to TRBJ2-7; D is unclear. The V gene's germline CDR1 is SEHNR and CDR2 FQNEAQ (reference sequence). Trimming removed 3 bases from V and 2 bases from J, with 8 bases in between. The CDR3 covers 13 residues. CDR3 residues: CASSLRPPYEQYF. The CDR3 DNA follows: TGTGCCAGCAGCTTGCGGCCCCCCTACGAGCAGTACTTC.

CDR3: CSARPPAGSSYEQYF. CDR3 nucleotides: TGCAGTGCTAGGCCACCGGCGGGGAGCTCCTACGAGCAGTACTTC. The V and J genes are TRBV20-1 and TRBJ2-7, with D tentatively TRBD2 (6 bases). The CDR3 runs 15 residues. Germline CDR1 DFQATT, CDR2 SNEGSKA (reference sequence). Trimming removed 3 bases at V and 0 bases at J, with 15 bases between.

V is TRBV5-6 and J is TRBJ1-1; 8 nucleotides agree with TRBD1. With 5 bases clipped from V and 2 bases from J, the junction kept 5 bases outside the gene matches. Germline-derived CDR1 and CDR2 are SGHDT and YYEEEE. This CDR3 spans 14 amino acids. The DNA of the CDR3 is TGTGCCAGCAGGGGCAGGGGGCTCAACACTGAAGCTTTCTTT. Its protein is CASRGRGLNTEAFF.

This clonotype was counted between two and nine times. The chain recombines TRBV29-1 with TRBJ2-7; D possibly corresponds to TRBD2 (5 bases). The length of the CDR3 is 12 residues. CDR1 SQVTM and CDR2 ANQGSEA come from the germline V gene. The V gene lost 7 bases and the J gene lost 6 bases, with 16 bases spanning the gap. CDR3 protein: CSGRTWTGEQYF. The CDR3 DNA sequence: TGCAGCGGGCGGACTTGGACGGGCGAGCAGTACTTC.

The rearrangement links TRBV15 to TRBJ2-7; 9 bases agree with TRBD1. This CDR3 has 13 residues. Unmatched junction bases numbered 5, after V lost 8 bases and J lost 3 bases. Per germline, CDR1 LNHNV and CDR2 YYDKDF (reference sequence). CDR3 region: CATGDRVNYEQYF. The CDR3 DNA is TGTGCCACCGGGGACAGGGTGAACTACGAGCAGTACTTC.

This clonotype was recorded a few times. The chain uses TRBV28 and TRBJ2-5; D remains unclear. The germline V gene has CDR1 MDHEN and CDR2 SYDVKM. Between the trimmed V and J ends, which lost 6 bases and 5 bases, there was a span of 16 bases. This CDR3 spans 14 amino acids. CDR3 sequence (DNA): TGTGCCAGCAGGATCCGGTGGAAGGTGGAGACCCAGTACTTC. Its protein product is CASRIRWKVETQYF. The variable domain in full, completed from reference TRBV28 and TRBJ2-5, reads DVKVTQSSRYLVKRTGEKVFLECVQDMDHENMFWYRQDPGLGLRLIYFSYDVKMKEKGDIPEGYSVSREKKERFSLILESASTNQTSMYLCASRIRWKVETQYFGPGTRLLVL.

In this sample, this clonotype turned up a few times. This chain's CDR3 is CASSQSPWGGPHGTGELFF. The CDR3 nucleotides read TGTGCCAGCAGCCAATCCCCTTGGGGGGGCCCTCATGGCACCGGGGAGCTGTTTTTT. The chain combines TRBV4-2 with TRBJ2-2; maybe TRBD2 (7 bases). This CDR3 is 19 amino acids long. Germline loops: CDR1 LGHNA, CDR2 YNFKEQ. Trimming cost V 2 bases and J 4 bases, with 23 bases left between them.

The chain joins TRBV7-9 to TRBJ2-2; 14 bases are a match to TRBD2. The V segment lost 4 bases and the J segment 9 bases; nucleotides outside the gene matches: 7. The CDR3 runs 16 residues. Germline values: CDR1 SEHNR, CDR2 FQNEAQ (reference sequence). DNA of the CDR3: TGTGCCAGCAGCTCGACTAGCGGGGGGGCTGTTCGGGAGCTGTTTTTT. This gives the protein CASSSTSGGAVRELFF.

This clonotype showed up just a few times. The V call is TRBV10-2, the J call TRBJ2-1, with D possibly TRBD2 on 6 matching bases. The V end was cut by 2 bases, the J end by 8 bases, with 16 bases between. The CDR3 contains 15 residues. Germline CDR1 WSHSY, CDR2 SAAADI. CDR3 loop: CASSEGLPFGDEQFF. DNA for the CDR3: TGCGCCAGCAGTGAGGGACTACCCTTTGGGGATGAGCAGTTCTTC.

The sample holds a few counts of this clonotype. V is TRBV7-9 and J is TRBJ2-1; 7 bases are a match to TRBD2. Trimming removed 7 bases from V and 13 bases from J; junction bases left unmatched: 13. CDR3 size: 13 residues. The germline V gene encodes CDR1 SEHNR and CDR2 FQNEAQ (reference sequence). CDR3 in amino acids: CASTWGGTTDQFF. DNA for the CDR3: TGTGCCAGCACGTGGGGTGGGACTACCGACCAGTTCTTC. Drawing the rest from reference TRBV7-9 and TRBJ2-1, the complete variable domain is DTGVSQNPRHKITKRGQNVTFRCDPISEHNRLYWYRQTLGQGPEFLTYFQNEAQLEKSRLLSDRFSAERPKGSFSTLEIQRTEQGDSAMYLCASTWGGTTDQFFGPGTRLTVL.

The chain joins TRBV20-1 to TRBJ2-7; D gene uncertain. Germline CDR1 DFQATT, CDR2 SNEGSKA (reference sequence). Trimming left V 1 base short and J 0 bases short, with 16 bases between. CDR3 length: 16 amino acids. The DNA of the CDR3 is TGCAGTGCTAGAGCGGAGTCGGCTATTAGCTCCTACGAGCAGTACTTC. Translating it yields CSARAESAISSYEQYF.

The DNA for the CDR3 is TGCAGTGCTAGCAGTCTAGCGGGGGGCTACGAGCAGTACTTC. It translates to CSASSLAGGYEQYF. This chain uses TRBV20-1 with TRBJ2-7; 11 positions agree with TRBD2. Germline V gives CDR1 DFQATT, CDR2 SNEGSKA (reference sequence). This CDR3 is built from 14 residues. The junction had 4 bases not matched to a gene; V was cut back by 3 bases and J by 3 bases.

The CDR3 sequence: CASSLASGGRTDTQYF. CDR3 DNA: TGTGCCAGCAGCTTAGCTAGCGGGGGCAGAACAGATACGCAGTATTTT. This chain uses TRBV7-9 with TRBJ2-3; TRBD2 agrees at 9 bases. The CDR3 spans 16 residues. Germline V lookup: CDR1 SEHNR, CDR2 FQNEAQ (reference sequence). V was clipped by 0 bases and J by 3 bases; unmatched bases: 4.

This clonotype was seen more than once but under ten times. The chain joins TRBV28 to TRBJ2-1, with D unresolved. The length of the CDR3 is 12 residues. The germline V gene encodes CDR1 MDHEN and CDR2 SYDVKM. The V end lost 10 bases, the J end lost 1 base, and 8 bases lay between the germline ends. Here the CDR3 reads CATEGSYNEQFF. The CDR3, as DNA: TGTGCCACCGAAGGATCCTACAATGAGCAGTTCTTC. Full variable domain (missing parts from reference TRBV28 and TRBJ2-1): DVKVTQSSRYLVKRTGEKVFLECVQDMDHENMFWYRQDPGLGLRLIYFSYDVKMKEKGDIPEGYSVSREKKERFSLILESASTNQTSMYLCATEGSYNEQFFGPGTRLTVL.

The table lists this clonotype with a few counts. This chain links TRBV6-5 with TRBJ2-5, with TRBD1 as a possible D gene (7 bases). The CDR3 totals 14 residues. Germline CDR1 is MNHEY and CDR2 is SVGAGI. Trimming shortened V by 5 bases and J by 4 bases, and 14 bases separated the two germline ends. The CDR3 is CASSNHQGGETQYF. The CDR3, as DNA: TGTGCCAGCAGTAACCACCAGGGGGGAGAGACCCAGTACTTC.

This clonotype was counted ten times or more. The V and J genes are TRBV28 and TRBJ2-1; D possibly corresponds to TRBD1 (6 bases). V lost 5 bases to trimming and J lost 6 bases, with 14 bases between them. Germline V CDR1 and CDR2: MDHEN, SYDVKM. The CDR3 is 14 amino acids. CDR3 coding DNA: TGTGCCAGCAGTATCCAGGGGAGACGCAATGAGCAGTTCTTC. Encoded protein: CASSIQGRRNEQFF.

The rearrangement uses TRBV30 and TRBJ2-7; the match to TRBD1 covers 7 bases. Trimming at V came to 1 base and at J to 3 bases, leaving 3 bases not matched to a gene. The CDR3 covers 13 residues. Germline V gives CDR1 GTSNPN, CDR2 SVGIG (reference sequence). The CDR3 reads CAWSDRGVYEQYF. CDR3 sequence (DNA): TGTGCCTGGAGTGACAGGGGCGTCTACGAGCAGTACTTC.

This clonotype was observed once. This sequence joins TRBV10-3 and TRBJ2-7; D tentatively reads TRBD1 or TRBD2 (5 bases each). The CDR3 spans 13 residues. Germline V CDR1 and CDR2: ENHRY, SYGVKD. Trimming cost V 11 bases and J 2 bases, with 16 bases left between them. CDR3 loop: CAATSGPTYEQYF. The CDR3 DNA reads TGTGCCGCGACCTCGGGGCCCACCTACGAGCAGTACTTC.